The source of this T cell receptor (beta chain) is a study of blood T cell repertoires in COVID-19. V lost 6 bases to trimming and J lost 10 bases; unmatched junction nucleotides: 6. From germline, CDR1 is SNHLY and CDR2 FYNNEI. This CDR3 is 13 amino acids long. Repertoires were generated with immunoSEQ multiplex PCR, while TCRdb's copy carries only in-frame clones and drops some. The table has roughly 57,000 clones, around 67% seen once. The clonotype comes from a woman between 65 and 79 years old with acute or convalescent COVID-19. Input material: peripheral blood. The chain couples TRBV2 to TRBJ2-1, with 10 bases identical to TRBD2. The CDR3 nucleotides are TGTGCCAGCAGACAGCTAGCGGGGGCAGAGCAGTTCTTC. Translating gives CASRQLAGAEQFF.